The 29 T cell receptor beta chains below were found in one sample sequenced in a study of blood T cells in healthy people across ages. Next came a second PCR, run for roughly 6 to 11 cycles, which used a sample-barcoded 5' primer along with a J-beta primer mix. TCRdb analysed the 5' RACE reads with MiXCR anew, one entry per CDR3 protein. Among 1.5 million to 2 million distinct CDR3 sequences listed, over 25% were seen once. Sequencing input: blood. Receptors were obtained from a woman in her thirties in good health.

The chain is built from TRBV29-1 and TRBJ1-2, with 9 positions matching TRBD1. Germline CDR1 SQVTM, CDR2 ANQGSEA. Unmatched junction bases numbered 5, after V lost 2 bases and J lost 7 bases. The CDR3 totals 13 residues. The CDR3 DNA follows: TGCAGCGTTGAATCGGGACAGGGAACTGGCTACACCTTC. It is translated as CSVESGQGTGYTF.

This clonotype was seen more than once but under ten times. This chain connects TRBV18 to TRBJ2-7; the match to TRBD1 covers 7 bases. V dropped 4 bases and J dropped 2; count of bases not matched to a gene: 14. Germline V gene sequence: CDR1 KGHSH, CDR2 LQKENI. The CDR3 covers 17 residues. The CDR3 is CASSLSKGQNGPYEQYF. CDR3 bases: TGTGCCAGCTCACTTTCTAAGGGACAGAATGGGCCCTACGAGCAGTACTTC.

In its sample, this clonotype was seen many times. The chain employs TRBV29-1 and TRBJ2-7; 8 bases line up with TRBD1. The CDR3 has 15 amino acids. The V gene end was trimmed by 7 bases and the J gene end by 6 bases; junction bases not matched to a gene: 17. CDR1 SQVTM and CDR2 ANQGSEA come from the germline V gene. The CDR3, as DNA: TGCAGCGCCCTGGGACAGGCCCACCTGAGTCTCGAGCAGTACTTC. Translated: CSALGQAHLSLEQYF.

This clonotype was seen ten or more times. The genes are TRBV6-1 and TRBJ2-5; 8 bases fit TRBD1. Germline values: CDR1 MNHNS, CDR2 SASEGT. This CDR3 has 15 residues. The V segment lost 6 bases and the J segment 3 bases; nucleotides outside the gene matches: 9. For the CDR3, the DNA is TGTGCCAGCAGGGGCAACCGGGACAGGAAAGAGACCCAGTACTTC. As protein: CASRGNRDRKETQYF.

The CDR3 spells CASSLVSGVDGYTF. Written as DNA, the CDR3 is TGCGCCAGCAGCTTGGTATCAGGGGTAGATGGCTACACCTTC. The chain links TRBV5-1 to TRBJ1-2; D perhaps matches TRBD1 (6 bases). The CDR3 length is 14 residues. Trimming shortened V by 0 bases and J by 6 bases, and 12 bases separated the two germline ends. The germline V gene has CDR1 SGHRS and CDR2 YFSETQ.

This clonotype has just a few counts. This chain uses TRBV3-1 with TRBJ1-6; possible D gene TRBD1, 5 bases. The germline CDR1 and CDR2 sequences are LGHDT and YNNKEL (reference sequence). This CDR3 is built from 14 residues. Trimming stripped 3 bases from V and 4 bases from J, with 7 bases between. The CDR3 region has the DNA TGTGCCAGCAGCCAGGGGCAGTATAATTCACCCCTCCACTTT. It codes for CASSQGQYNSPLHF.

Comment on this clonotype: Just one base apart from a much larger clone, this may be a read error. This chain uses TRBV6-2 or TRBV6-3 with TRBJ2-1; D is tentatively TRBD1 or TRBD2 (5 bases each). The V end lost 0 bases, the J end lost 10 bases, and 16 bases lay between the germline ends. The CDR3 covers 15 residues. Per germline, CDR1 MNHEY and CDR2 SVGEGT. The CDR3 sequence: CASSYSKEGTYEQFF. The DNA of the CDR3 is TGTGCCAGCAGTTACTCGAAAGAGGGGACCTACGAGCAGTTCTTC.

The chain has TRBV20-1 and TRBJ1-3, with a tentative D call TRBD1 (5 bases). The V gene's germline CDR1 is DFQATT and CDR2 SNEGSKA (reference sequence). Trimming shortened V by 1 base and J by 1 base, and 8 bases separated the two germline ends. This CDR3 region has 14 residues. This CDR3 is CSARATASGNTIYF. The CDR3 DNA reads as TGCAGTGCTAGAGCGACAGCTTCTGGAAACACCATATATTTT.

The rearrangement links TRBV5-1 to TRBJ2-2; 7 nucleotides line up with TRBD1. With 4 bases clipped from V and 0 bases from J, the junction kept 6 bases outside the gene matches. Germline V CDR1 and CDR2: SGHRS, YFSETQ. The CDR3 is made up of 16 amino acids. The CDR3 DNA reads as TGCGCCAGCAGCGTGGGACAGCTCTCGAACACCGGGGAGCTGTTTTTT. Translated: CASSVGQLSNTGELFF.

This clonotype has a count of ten or more. V usage is TRBV27 and J usage is TRBJ2-7; D tentatively reads TRBD1 or TRBD2 (5 bases each). Germline CDR1 and CDR2: MNHEY and SMNVEV (reference sequence). This CDR3 is built from 13 residues. V lost 5 bases and J 5 bases, leaving 13 bases between the germline ends. For the CDR3, the DNA is TGTGCCAGCAGTCCCTTGGGACCACACGAGCAGTACTTC. Encoded protein: CASSPLGPHEQYF.

This clonotype occurred many times. The V call is TRBV29-1, the J call TRBJ1-1, with no clear D. Trimming removed 4 bases at V and 0 bases at J, with 6 bases between. Germline CDR1 reads SQVTM; CDR2 reads ANQGSEA. The CDR3 covers 12 residues. DNA of the CDR3: TGCAGCGTTGGAGAAATGAACACTGAAGCTTTCTTT. Its translation is CSVGEMNTEAFF.

This clonotype was seen a handful of times. Compared with germline, one end of the junction differs, possibly owing to a read error. The chain uses TRBV5-5 and TRBJ2-3; D not resolved. The V gene's germline CDR1 is SGHKS and CDR2 YYEKEE (reference sequence). The CDR3 spans 14 residues. The CDR3 region has the DNA TGTGCCAGCAGCTTTGGGTCTATCACAGATACGCAGTGTTTT. Its protein product is CASSFGSITDTQCF. The variable domain in full, completed from reference TRBV5-5 and TRBJ2-3, reads DAGVTQSPTHLIKTRGQQVTLRCSPISGHKSVSWYQQVLGQGPQFIFQYYEKEERGRGNFPDRFSARQFPNYSSELNVNALLLGDSALYLCASSFGSITDTQCFGPGTRLTVL.

This clonotype was seen many times. The chain links TRBV29-1 to TRBJ1-2, with D unclear. Looked up from germline, CDR1 is SQVTM and CDR2 is ANQGSEA. The CDR3 spans 12 residues. Trimming cost V 4 bases and J 6 bases, with 12 bases left between them. Written as DNA, the CDR3 is TGCAGCGTTGTCGAAGGACTAGATGGCTACACCTTC. Residues: CSVVEGLDGYTF.

The chain recombines TRBV7-2 with TRBJ2-7, with D possibly matching TRBD1 (5 bases). With 1 base removed from V and 6 bases from J, the gap between germline ends came to 10 bases. Germline V CDR1 and CDR2: SGHTA, FQGNSA. The CDR3 consists of 13 residues. CDR3 protein: CASSLERTSEQYF. The CDR3, as DNA: TGTGCCAGCAGCTTAGAGAGGACAAGCGAGCAGTACTTC.

This clonotype appeared a few times. The chain recombines TRBV20-1 with TRBJ1-1, with a possible D match to TRBD1 (5 bases). The V end lost 5 bases, the J end lost 2 bases, and 9 bases lay between the germline ends. The CDR3 consists of 12 residues. Germline V gives CDR1 DFQATT, CDR2 SNEGSKA (reference sequence). CDR3 sequence reads: CSAPTDNTEAFF. The CDR3 nucleotides read TGCAGTGCTCCGACAGACAACACTGAAGCTTTCTTT.

This clonotype was picked up a small number of times. This rearrangement joins TRBV20-1 to TRBJ1-2; 7 nucleotides match TRBD1. Per germline, CDR1 DFQATT and CDR2 SNEGSKA (reference sequence). V lost 6 bases to trimming and J lost 8 bases; unmatched junction nucleotides: 12. This CDR3 has 13 residues. The CDR3 sequence: CSAVGDRVQGYTF. As DNA, the CDR3 is TGCAGTGCCGTCGGTGACAGGGTACAGGGCTACACCTTC.

This clonotype showed up many times. The chain uses TRBV20-1 and TRBJ2-5; no firm D call. Looked up from germline, CDR1 is DFQATT and CDR2 is SNEGSKA (reference sequence). V was shortened by 6 bases and J by 4 bases, with 15 bases between the two germline ends. The CDR3 runs to 13 residues. CDR3 residues: CSAEASELETQYF. DNA for the CDR3: TGCAGTGCCGAAGCATCCGAGCTAGAGACCCAGTACTTC.

There are many counts of this clonotype. The chain combines TRBV12-3 or TRBV12-4 with TRBJ1-5; 7 nucleotides align to TRBD1. The CDR3 has 13 residues. The trim removed 5 bases at V and 15 bases at J, leaving 13 bases unmatched. CDR3 protein: CASSQGGQARVHF. The CDR3 nucleotides read TGTGCCAGCAGTCAAGGGGGCCAGGCGCGGGTGCATTTT.

There are a few counts of this clonotype. The chain employs TRBV28 and TRBJ2-7; no definite D call. Germline V CDR1 and CDR2: MDHEN, SYDVKM. Trimming removed 7 bases from V and 0 bases from J, with 16 bases in between. The CDR3 consists of 15 residues. CDR3 sequence: CASTQGSLSSYEQYF. The CDR3 DNA reads as TGTGCCAGCACCCAAGGCAGCCTGAGCTCCTACGAGCAGTACTTC.

The rearrangement joins TRBV24-1 to TRBJ2-1, with D uncertain. Germline V gene data show CDR1 as KGHDR and CDR2 as SFDVKD. V was clipped by 6 bases and J by 7 bases, with 12 bases between them. The CDR3 runs 13 residues. The CDR3 protein is CATSPDSGNEQFF. As DNA, the CDR3 is TGTGCCACCAGTCCGGATTCCGGGAATGAGCAGTTCTTC.

This clonotype has a handful of counts. This rearrangement joins TRBV14 to TRBJ2-7; a weak D match, TRBD2 (6 bases). Trimming shortened V by 4 bases and J by 2 bases, and 15 bases separated the two germline ends. The CDR3 is made up of 15 amino acids. Germline loops: CDR1 SGHDN, CDR2 FVKESK. The CDR3 here is CASSPQGGITYEQYF. CDR3 sequence (DNA): TGTGCCAGCAGCCCCCAGGGAGGAATTACCTACGAGCAGTACTTC.

The V gene is TRBV28, the J gene TRBJ2-5; 11 bases map to TRBD1. This CDR3 has 14 amino acids. Germline V lookup: CDR1 MDHEN, CDR2 SYDVKM. Unmatched junction bases numbered 5, after V lost 6 bases and J lost 5 bases. Here the CDR3 reads CASRGQGGAETQYF. The CDR3 nucleotides read TGTGCCAGCAGGGGACAGGGGGGGGCGGAGACCCAGTACTTC.

The sample holds a few counts of this clonotype. The chain employs TRBV6-2 or TRBV6-3 and TRBJ2-3, with 8 bases identical to TRBD2. This CDR3 spans 16 amino acids. V shed 8 bases, J shed 4 bases, and the junction held 14 bases outside the gene matches. The germline gives CDR1 MNHEY, CDR2 SVGEGT. The chain's CDR3 is CASENWSSGTADTQYF. CDR3 DNA sequence: TGTGCCAGCGAAAATTGGAGTAGCGGGACGGCAGATACGCAGTATTTT.

In this sample, this clonotype turned up a few times. The chain couples TRBV18 to TRBJ2-1; 8 positions agree with TRBD1. There are 15 residues in the CDR3. V lost 5 bases to trimming and J lost 8 bases; unmatched junction nucleotides: 11. Per germline, CDR1 KGHSH and CDR2 LQKENI. CDR3 in amino acids: CASSVSGQGGHEQFF. DNA for the CDR3: TGTGCCAGCTCAGTTTCAGGACAGGGAGGCCATGAGCAGTTCTTC.

Comments on this clonotype: This may be a read error, as it is one base from a much larger clone. The rearrangement uses TRBV6-1 and TRBJ1-5; 11 positions match TRBD1. Trimming took 7 bases from V and 5 from J; bases not matched to a gene: 10. Germline CDR1 MNHNS, CDR2 SASEGT. The CDR3 length is 16 residues. CDR3 DNA sequence: TGTGCCAGCAAGGCTCCCGGGACAGGGGGTGATCAGCCCCAGCATTTT. Encoded protein: CASKAPGTGGDQPQHF.

This sequence joins TRBV7-2 and TRBJ1-1; D is possibly TRBD1 (5 bases). CDR1 and CDR2 from the germline V gene are SGHTA and FQGNSA. The CDR3 has 14 residues. V was pared by 4 bases and J by 4 bases, with 13 bases between. The CDR3 DNA follows: TGTGCCAGCAGCTCCCAGGGAGGGAGCACTGAAGCTTTCTTT. Its translation: CASSSQGGSTEAFF.

This chain connects TRBV5-1 to TRBJ1-1; 10 bases line up with TRBD1. CDR3 size: 15 residues. V trimming: 3 bases; J trimming: 4 bases; junction bases outside the gene matches: 6. The germline CDR1 and CDR2 sequences are SGHRS and YFSETQ. CDR3 protein: CASSYRDRGGTEAFF. DNA of the CDR3: TGCGCCAGCAGCTACCGGGACAGGGGTGGCACTGAAGCTTTCTTT. Full variable domain (outside the CDR3, taken from reference TRBV5-1 and TRBJ1-1): KAGVTQTPRYLIKTRGQQVTLSCSPISGHRSVSWYQQTPGQGLQFLFEYFSETQRNKGNFPGRFSGRQFSNSRSEMNVSTLELGDSALYLCASSYRDRGGTEAFFGQGTRLTVV.

The V call is TRBV12-5, the J call TRBJ1-1, with D tentatively TRBD1 (6 bases). Germline V gives CDR1 LGHNT, CDR2 FRNRAP. This CDR3 contains 14 residues. With 5 bases removed from V and 1 base from J, the gap between germline ends came to 11 bases. DNA for the CDR3: TGTGCTAGTGGTACCGGGACAACGAACACTGAAGCTTTCTTT. Residues: CASGTGTTNTEAFF.

This clonotype was detected only a few times. This rearrangement joins TRBV7-3 to TRBJ1-6, with D tentatively TRBD1 (5 bases). The V gene lost 3 bases and the J gene lost 10 bases, with 13 bases spanning the gap. Germline CDR1 is SGHTA and CDR2 is FQGTGA. The CDR3 extends over 14 amino acids. CDR3 DNA: TGTGCCAGCAGCTTCGGGGCATTGAACTCACCCCTCCACTTT. Translating it yields CASSFGALNSPLHF.